Sequencing of this TCR beta chain was carried out in a study of cytomegalovirus exposure and HLA in healthy donors. Study observations and caveats: A later analysis found TCR association rates differed by HLA locus, highest for DRB1 and lowest for HLA-C. Earlier analysis found most TCR beta V segments productive about 90% or about 30% of the time.

The V segment lost 4 bases and the J segment 1 base; nucleotides outside the gene matches: 6. Germline CDR1 is SNHLY and CDR2 is FYNNEI. This CDR3 has 15 amino acids. A note on this clone: Its cognate antigen is unknown.

Primers for the PCR totalled 60 Vbeta and 13 Jbeta. TCRdb keeps only in-frame clones here, not all; method: immunoSEQ multiplex PCR. The table shows tens of thousands of clones, with 74% occurring only once. This rearrangement joins TRBV2 to TRBJ2-7; 8 bases are shared with TRBD2. Material for sequencing was PBMCs. The origin of this receptor is a man aged 25-40 years in good health and CMV-seronegative. As DNA, the CDR3 is TGTGCCAGCAGTGCCGGGACTAGGGGTTCCTACGAGCAGTACTTC. Encoded protein: CASSAGTRGSYEQYF.